This T cell receptor (beta chain) originates from a study of CD8+ T cells in alopecia areata. About the research overall: Those treated were given oral tofacitinib at 5 to 10 mg twice daily. Study-wide findings and caveats: In blood and scalp, many expanded lesional clones persisted during tofacitinib. Scalp clonality and expanded CD8+ clones among the top 100 were significantly decreased by tofacitinib.

The CDR3 is made up of 14 amino acids. Deletions cut 1 base from V and 2 bases from J, with 5 bases between. CDR1 is MNHNY and CDR2 is SVGAGI in the germline V gene (reference sequence). Investigators isolated RNA and reverse transcribed it into cDNA to act as the sequencing template. Generated by immunoSEQ multiplex PCR, the TCRdb table keeps only in-frame clones and is missing some. The profile shows a few hundred thousand clones, approximately 38% of them singletons. Indicated treatment: oral pan-JAK inhibitor, 5-10 mg twice daily. This clone has a handful of counts. The antigen remains undetermined.

This specimen consisted of CD4+ T cells sorted from blood, obtained at week 34, from a patient treated with tofacitinib. The clonotype originates from a human donor with alopecia areata. The chain carries TRBV6-6 and TRBJ1-4; D is undetermined. The CDR3 loop reads CASSYYRTNEKLFF. In DNA form, the CDR3 reads TGTGCCAGCAGTTACTACCGCACTAATGAAAAACTGTTTTTT.